Below are 12 T cell receptor beta chains sequenced from a single sample in a study of blood T cell repertoires in COVID-19. Here immunoSEQ multiplex PCR was the method, and the copy in TCRdb shows in-frame clones only, minus some. The repertoire holds 140,000 or so clones, with around four fifths as singletons. What was sequenced was PBMCs or T cells enriched from blood (not recorded which). The source is a woman in her forties who had recovered from COVID-19.

The DNA of the CDR3 is TGTGCCAGCAGCCCGACTAGCGGGGGGCCCCAAGAGACCCAGTACTTC. Its protein is CASSPTSGGPQETQYF. This rearrangement joins TRBV5-4 to TRBJ2-5, with 13 bases identical to TRBD2. V was clipped by 4 bases and J by 1 base; unmatched bases: 4. The CDR3 is made up of 16 amino acids. CDR1 is SGHNT and CDR2 is YYREEE in the germline V gene (reference sequence).

This chain uses TRBV11-2 with TRBJ2-1; 9 bases map to TRBD2. The junction had 6 bases not matched to a gene; V was cut back by 2 bases and J by 4 bases. The CDR3 contains 16 residues. Germline V CDR1 and CDR2: SGHAT, FQNNGV. The CDR3 DNA reads TGTGCCAGCAGCTTAATGGGACTAGCCAAATACAATGAGCAGTTCTTC. Its translation is CASSLMGLAKYNEQFF.

J is TRBJ1-1 and V is TRBV21-1. TRBV21-1 is a known pseudogene. This CDR3 contains 12 residues. In DNA form, the CDR3 reads TGTGCCAGCAGCCCTCGGAACACTGAAGCTTTCTTT. This sequence encodes CASSPRNTEAFF.

This clone turned up a few times. This chain uses TRBV2 with TRBJ1-6, with no clear D. Germline CDR1 is SNHLY and CDR2 is FYNNEI. Trimming stripped 7 bases from V and 6 bases from J, with 10 bases between. This CDR3 region has 13 residues. CDR3 coding DNA: TGTGCCAGCATCTACAGATCTAATTCACCCCTCCACTTT. Translated: CASIYRSNSPLHF.

This rearrangement joins TRBV4-1 to TRBJ2-6; weak D call: TRBD2 (5 bases). Germline V gene lookup returns CDR1 MGHRA and CDR2 YSYEKL. The V end lost 1 base, the J end lost 8 bases, and 12 bases lay between the germline ends. CDR3 length equals 15 residues. The CDR3 loop reads CASSQGTRESNVLTF. Here the CDR3 DNA reads TGCGCCAGCAGCCAAGGGACCCGGGAATCCAACGTCCTGACTTTC.

The V gene is TRBV4-1, the J gene TRBJ2-1; 9 bases are shared with TRBD2. This CDR3 contains 15 residues. Germline CDR1 and CDR2: MGHRA and YSYEKL. Losses at the gene ends were 4 bases for V and 7 bases for J; bases not matched to a gene: 8. In DNA, the CDR3 is TGCGCCAGCAGCCTGGGAGCGGGGGGTTATAATGAGCAGTTCTTC. Its protein product is CASSLGAGGYNEQFF.

This clone was seen a few times. This rearrangement joins TRBV2 to TRBJ1-2; TRBD1 is a possible D gene (5 bases). Per the germline V gene, CDR1 is SNHLY and CDR2 is FYNNEI. This CDR3 has 15 amino acids. V lost 4 bases, J lost 3 bases, and 15 bases lay in between. CDR3 nucleotides: TGTGCCAGCAGTGGGGGCTACCGGGACTACTATGGCTACACCTTC. The encoded protein is CASSGGYRDYYGYTF. The full variable domain, in which reference TRBV2 and TRBJ1-2 provide the parts outside the CDR3, is EPEVTQTPSHQVTQMGQEVILRCVPISNHLYFYWYRQILGQKVEFLVSFYNNEISEKSEIFDDQFSVERPDGSNFTLKIRSTKLEDSAMYFCASSGGYRDYYGYTFGSGTRLTVV.

To note about this clone: The same CDR3 can be traced to other DNA sequences in this sample. The chain recombines TRBV7-2 with TRBJ2-7, with TRBD2 matching over 8 bases. CDR3 length equals 12 residues. V was pared by 5 bases and J by 7 bases, with 4 bases of the junction left unmatched. Germline loops: CDR1 SGHTA, CDR2 FQGNSA. The CDR3 region has the DNA TGTGCCAGCAGCCTAACTAGCGGAGAGCAGTACTTC. It translates to CASSLTSGEQYF.

The rearrangement uses TRBV18 and TRBJ2-3, with D unclear. The germline gives CDR1 KGHSH, CDR2 LQKENI. This CDR3 is built from 14 residues. The V gene lost 0 bases and the J gene lost 6 bases, with 10 bases spanning the gap. In DNA form, the CDR3 reads TGTGCCAGCTCACCACCAGTCTCACTGGATACGCAGTATTTT. Its protein product is CASSPPVSLDTQYF. Drawing the rest from reference TRBV18 and TRBJ2-3, the complete variable domain is NAGVMQNPRHLVRRRGQEARLRCSPMKGHSHVYWYRQLPEEGLKFMVYLQKENIIDESGMPKERFSAEFPKEGPSILRIQQVVRGDSAAYFCASSPPVSLDTQYFGPGTRLTVL.

The CDR3, as DNA: TGCGCCAGCAGCCAAGTGTTGAGGGATTACAATGAGCAGTTCTTC. This sequence encodes CASSQVLRDYNEQFF. The chain has TRBV4-1 and TRBJ2-1, with a possible D match to TRBD2 (5 bases). CDR1 and CDR2 from the germline V gene are MGHRA and YSYEKL. V lost 1 base to trimming and J lost 4 bases, with 11 bases between them. This CDR3 is built from 15 residues.

In regard to this clone: At the DNA level, this CDR3 is encoded by other sequences in the same sample as well. The chain employs TRBV9 and TRBJ2-7, with D perhaps TRBD2 (6 bases). This CDR3 spans 13 amino acids. The germline gives CDR1 SGDLS, CDR2 YYNGEE. With 0 bases removed from V and 7 bases from J, the gap between germline ends came to 11 bases. The CDR3 loop reads CASSVGGAGEQYF. CDR3 bases: TGTGCCAGCAGCGTAGGTGGCGCGGGAGAGCAGTACTTC.

The rearrangement uses TRBV5-1 and TRBJ2-3, with TRBD2 identical over 8 bases. The V segment lost 5 bases and the J segment 1 base; nucleotides outside the gene matches: 6. This CDR3 is 15 amino acids long. CDR1 SGHRS and CDR2 YFSETQ come from the germline V gene. CDR3 DNA: TGCGCCAGCAGTTACTTTAGCGGGGGCACAGATACGCAGTATTTT. Amino acids: CASSYFSGGTDTQYF.